The present entry profiles one T cell receptor (beta chain) with its context. This clonotype has more than one count but fewer than ten. Its recognized antigen is unknown. Base-call qualities are not available, and no considerably larger clone is one nucleotide away. Sequencing was performed on an Illumina NovaSeq 6000. cDNA libraries for TCRalpha and TCRbeta were prepared by 5'RACE using constant-segment primers, with sample barcodes and unique molecular identifiers added. Trizol reagent was used to extract RNA from every sample. Amplification of the libraries took two PCR steps, and the second step added a second sample barcode plus Illumina TruSeq adapters. Sequencing of libraries was performed on an Illumina NovaSeq with 2 x 150 bp paired-end reads. The source study handled its data this way. The reads were demultiplexed and collapsed into UMI-guided consensus sequences using migec v1.2.7. Using mixcr v2.1.11, the UMI consensuses were aligned to TRA and TRB V and J templates and assembled into clonotypes. Clonotypes were classified as expanded or contracted when called significant by both edgeR and NoisET, with noise models trained on biological replicates. edgeR calls used a false discovery rate-adjusted p below 0.01 and a log2 fold-change threshold of 1. PCA with hierarchical clustering of max-normalized trajectories of the 1000 most abundant clonotypes was used as exploratory dynamics analysis. Separately sequenced CD4+ and CD8+ repertoires were used to assign a CD4 or CD8 phenotype to each responding clone. Using fastp at Q25 and MiXCR, TCRdb reprocessed the public reads and kept productive beta chains. Rows with one shared CDR3 protein collapse into an entry with the most common genes and DNA. The authors' filters were not applied to this entry. Here the sample has fewer than 250,000 distinct CDR3 sequences; around 30% occur a single time. Of the sample, about an eighth is held by the ten largest clones.

The V and J ends are trimmed by 5 bases and 5 bases, leaving 15 bases between them. The CDR3 has 14 amino acids, counting the end cysteine and phenylalanine. The only DNA kept is the CDR3, 42 bases in frame from the first base. CDR1 and CDR2 are read off the germline V gene as SGHAT and FQNNGV. Ficoll-Paque density gradient centrifugation was used to isolate PBMCs. This sample is part of a study of T-cell memory formation after mild COVID-19 (dated by TCRdb to the early 2020s). At the level of the whole study: Most TCR sequence clusters were specific to one of the two donors. The cohort comprised two young, previously healthy adult volunteers, one female and one male. Longitudinal TCRalpha and TCRbeta repertoire sequencing tracked T-cell clones expanding and contracting after mild COVID-19 in a couple of donors.

The investigation overall reported the following: Only a couple of mild cases were covered by the study, and larger cohorts that include severe cases with pre-infection samples were considered necessary. From day 15 to 85, contracting clones showed balanced CD4/CD8 phenotypes, whereas a second wave of clones that expanded from day 15 to 37 leaned towards CD4+. The second-wave clones that peaked on day 37 were not confirmed to be SARS-CoV-2 specific. Contracting CD4+ clones turned up mainly in the CM and EM memory subsets, whereas EMRA was where CD8+ clones were enriched. Some responding clones were detected in pre-infection memory, suggesting pre-existing cross-reactive memory T cells joined the SARS-CoV-2 response.

Material for sequencing was PBMCs or a T cell subset sorted from them (not recorded which). Recombination linked TRBV11-2 to TRBJ2-5; the D gene is possibly TRBD1 or TRBD2, each agreeing over 5 bases. The TCR was taken from an adult woman who had mild COVID-19 (a few samples of this study predate the infection). The sample titles of this study are shuffled in the database, so cell type and time point are left out; the donor was told from shared clones. The CDR3 is CASSPLGARETQYF. The DNA is as follows: TGTGCCAGCAGCCCTCTCGGGGCCAGGGAGACCCAGTACTTC.